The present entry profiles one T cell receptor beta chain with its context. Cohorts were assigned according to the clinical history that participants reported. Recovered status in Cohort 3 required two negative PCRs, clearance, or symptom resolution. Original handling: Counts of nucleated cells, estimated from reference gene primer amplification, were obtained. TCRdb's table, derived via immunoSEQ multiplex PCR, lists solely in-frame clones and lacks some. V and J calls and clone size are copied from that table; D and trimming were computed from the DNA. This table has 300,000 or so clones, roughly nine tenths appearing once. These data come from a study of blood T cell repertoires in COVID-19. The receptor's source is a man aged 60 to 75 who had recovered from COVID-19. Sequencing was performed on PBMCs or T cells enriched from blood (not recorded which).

For the CDR3, the DNA is TGTGCCAGCAGCCAAGATCTAGGGAGTGAGGTTTACAATGAGCAGTTCTTC. It codes for CASSQDLGSEVYNEQFF. This sequence joins TRBV4-2 and TRBJ2-1, with D perhaps TRBD2 (5 bases). V lost 0 bases, J lost 4 bases, and 16 bases lay in between. Germline loops: CDR1 LGHNA, CDR2 YNFKEQ. The CDR3 has 17 residues.